These 20 T cell receptor beta chains came from one sample sequenced in a study of cytomegalovirus exposure and HLA in healthy donors. The PCR was carried out with 60 Vbeta primers and 13 Jbeta primers. Sequencing was performed with immunoSEQ multiplex PCR; in TCRdb, only in-frame clones are kept and a portion is missing. Recorded here are about 130,000 clones; the top ten clones represent 2%. The source material was PBMCs. These receptor sequences come from a woman in her sixties or seventies in good health and CMV-seronegative.

The rearrangement joins TRBV6-5 to TRBJ2-7; 7 bases line up with TRBD2. The CDR3 length is 15 residues. With V trimmed by 4 bases and J by 5 bases, 11 bases remained unmatched. Looked up from germline, CDR1 is MNHEY and CDR2 is SVGAGI. The CDR3 DNA sequence: TGTGCCAGCAGTTGGAAGAGAGCGGGAAATCACGAGCAGTACTTC. Translated: CASSWKRAGNHEQYF.

V is TRBV6-1 and J is TRBJ2-7, with 8 bases aligning to TRBD2. The CDR3 runs 15 residues. Germline CDR1 MNHNS, CDR2 SASEGT. Trimming took 1 base from V and 2 from J; bases not matched to a gene: 4. The CDR3 loop is CASSEEVLAAYEQYF. CDR3 bases: TGTGCCAGCAGTGAAGAGGTACTAGCGGCCTACGAGCAGTACTTC.

The genes are TRBV28 and TRBJ1-2, with D possibly being TRBD1 (6 bases). Trimming pared 8 bases from V and 6 bases from J, leaving 16 bases between. This CDR3 is 13 amino acids long. CDR1 is MDHEN, CDR2 SYDVKM, per germline. This CDR3 reads CASASGGGDGYTF. DNA for the CDR3: TGTGCCAGCGCCTCCGGGGGGGGCGATGGCTACACCTTC.

J is TRBJ1-1 and V is TRBV28; D is ambiguous. The CDR3 runs 13 residues. V was pared by 7 bases and J by 4 bases, with 13 bases between. The germline gives CDR1 MDHEN, CDR2 SYDVKM. The CDR3 spells CASTPTGLTEAFF. The DNA for the CDR3 is TGTGCCAGCACCCCGACTGGCCTCACTGAAGCTTTCTTT. The full variable domain, completed using reference TRBV28 and TRBJ1-1, is DVKVTQSSRYLVKRTGEKVFLECVQDMDHENMFWYRQDPGLGLRLIYFSYDVKMKEKGDIPEGYSVSREKKERFSLILESASTNQTSMYLCASTPTGLTEAFFGQGTRLTVV.

This sequence joins TRBV5-4 and TRBJ2-7, with 12 bases identical to TRBD2. The length of the CDR3 is 16 residues. J gave up 3 bases and V 0 bases, and 4 bases lay outside the gene matches. Per germline, CDR1 SGHNT and CDR2 YYREEE (reference sequence). The CDR3 reads CASSLVLAGGNYEQYF. The CDR3 nucleotides read TGTGCCAGCAGCTTGGTCCTAGCGGGAGGGAACTACGAGCAGTACTTC.

J is TRBJ1-1 and V is TRBV19; 7 nucleotides align to TRBD1. The CDR3 sequence is 13 residues long. Per germline, CDR1 LNHDA and CDR2 SQIVND (reference sequence). V shed 6 bases, J shed 4 bases, and the junction held 5 bases outside the gene matches. The CDR3 region has the DNA TGTGCCAGTAGCTACAGGGGTGCCACTGAAGCTTTCTTT. This translates into CASSYRGATEAFF.

This chain links TRBV19 with TRBJ2-2; the match to TRBD1 covers 11 bases. The J segment lost 3 bases and the V segment lost 2 bases, leaving 2 bases of the junction unmatched. Germline CDR1 and CDR2: LNHDA and SQIVND (reference sequence). The CDR3 covers 16 residues. The chain's CDR3 is CASSILGQGDTGELFF. The DNA of the CDR3 is TGTGCCAGTAGTATACTGGGACAGGGGGACACCGGGGAGCTGTTTTTT.

The chain recombines TRBV29-1 with TRBJ2-5; 9 bases line up with TRBD2. Germline CDR1 SQVTM, CDR2 ANQGSEA. The CDR3 runs 16 residues. The trim removed 0 bases at V and 1 base at J, leaving 6 bases unmatched. For the CDR3, the DNA is TGCAGCGTTGAAGATCTTACTAGCGGGCCCCAAGAGACCCAGTACTTC. Encoded protein: CSVEDLTSGPQETQYF.

The rearrangement links TRBV28 to TRBJ1-1; TRBD1 aligns across 9 bases. The CDR3 loop spans 14 amino acids. CDR1 and CDR2 (germline): MDHEN, SYDVKM. V shed 10 bases, J shed 1 base, and the junction held 7 bases outside the gene matches. In DNA form, the CDR3 reads TGTGCCACCAAACAGGGGGCGTCGAACACTGAAGCTTTCTTT. Amino acids: CATKQGASNTEAFF.

DNA of the CDR3: TGTGCTAGTGGTCTCCGCCCAAGGCTAGCGGGACGGGAGACCCAGTACTTC. The encoded protein is CASGLRPRLAGRETQYF. The genes are TRBV12-5 and TRBJ2-5, with 9 nucleotides matching TRBD2. The trim removed 5 bases at V and 5 bases at J, leaving 15 bases unmatched. From germline, CDR1 is LGHNT and CDR2 FRNRAP. The length of the CDR3 is 17 residues.

The rearrangement uses TRBV19 and TRBJ1-6; 9 bases agree with TRBD1. The CDR3 has 14 amino acids. With V trimmed by 4 bases and J by 9 bases, 4 bases remained unmatched. In germline, CDR1 is LNHDA, CDR2 SQIVND (reference sequence). This chain's CDR3 is CASSTDRGASPLHF. Here the CDR3 DNA reads TGTGCCAGTAGTACGGACAGGGGTGCTTCACCCCTCCACTTT.

CDR3 DNA: TGCAGCGCAGACCGGGACACAGAGACCCAGTACTTC. Residues: CSADRDTETQYF. The chain couples TRBV29-1 to TRBJ2-5; D is perhaps TRBD1 (6 bases). Germline V CDR1 and CDR2: SQVTM, ANQGSEA. This CDR3 contains 12 residues. The V gene lost 7 bases and the J gene lost 4 bases, with 13 bases spanning the gap.

V and J are TRBV2 and TRBJ2-3, with D maybe TRBD2 (5 bases). Trimming shortened V by 5 bases and J by 1 base, and 16 bases separated the two germline ends. The CDR3 totals 16 residues. The germline CDR1 and CDR2 sequences are SNHLY and FYNNEI. The CDR3 spells CASSPTRHPGTDTQYF. The CDR3 DNA follows: TGTGCCAGCAGTCCCACTAGACACCCTGGCACAGATACGCAGTATTTT.

The chain employs TRBV6-1 and TRBJ2-7; 9 bases match TRBD2. V shed 1 base, J shed 4 bases, and the junction held 8 bases outside the gene matches. Germline CDR1 reads MNHNS; CDR2 reads SASEGT. This CDR3 has 16 residues. In nucleotides, the CDR3 is TGTGCCAGCAGTGAAGGCCTAGCGGGAAAAACTTACGAGCAGTACTTC. Translated: CASSEGLAGKTYEQYF.

V usage is TRBV4-1 and J usage is TRBJ2-7, with 8 bases matching TRBD1. Germline assignment: CDR1 MGHRA and CDR2 YSYEKL. The CDR3 covers 16 residues. The V segment lost 0 bases and the J segment 6 bases; nucleotides outside the gene matches: 10. CDR3 sequence (DNA): TGCGCCAGCAGCCAAGATCAAAGGACAGGGACAGCCGAGCAGTACTTC. Translating gives CASSQDQRTGTAEQYF.

The chain links TRBV28 to TRBJ1-5, with 7 bases matching TRBD1. The CDR3 contains 15 residues. Germline lookup yields CDR1 MDHEN and CDR2 SYDVKM. The junction had 7 bases not matched to a gene; V was cut back by 4 bases and J by 4 bases. CDR3 in DNA: TGTGCCAGCAGTTCGGGACAGTGGATGAATCAGCCCCAGCATTTT. Protein: CASSSGQWMNQPQHF. Full variable domain (rest looked up from reference TRBV28 and TRBJ1-5): DVKVTQSSRYLVKRTGEKVFLECVQDMDHENMFWYRQDPGLGLRLIYFSYDVKMKEKGDIPEGYSVSREKKERFSLILESASTNQTSMYLCASSSGQWMNQPQHFGDGTRLSIL.

This sequence joins TRBV27 and TRBJ2-3; possible D gene TRBD2, 6 bases. Germline CDR1 reads MNHEY; CDR2 reads SMNVEV (reference sequence). The V and J ends lost 5 bases and 3 bases respectively, with 15 bases between them. This CDR3 has 15 residues. This CDR3 reads CASSGLTSGTDTQYF. CDR3 DNA sequence: TGTGCCAGCAGTGGCCTGACTAGTGGGACAGATACGCAGTATTTT.

The chain has TRBV5-5 and TRBJ1-1, with a possible D match to TRBD1 (5 bases). Deletions cut 0 bases from V and 7 bases from J, with 13 bases between. In germline, CDR1 is SGHKS, CDR2 YYEKEE (reference sequence). CDR3 length: 14 residues. CDR3 DNA sequence: TGTGCCAGCAGCTTGGAGGACAAGGCAGGTGAAGCTTTCTTT. This encodes CASSLEDKAGEAFF.

This chain connects TRBV7-8 to TRBJ2-7, with 8 nucleotides matching TRBD1. The CDR3 runs 16 residues. Germline CDR1 SGHVS, CDR2 FQNEAQ. Trimming removed 1 base from V and 3 bases from J; junction bases left unmatched: 8. CDR3 nucleotide sequence: TGTGCCAGCAGCTTAGACAGGGACAGGCTAATCTACGAGCAGTACTTC. The encoded protein is CASSLDRDRLIYEQYF.

The J gene is TRBJ2-7, the V gene TRBV5-6; D is possibly TRBD2 (5 bases). Trimming shortened V by 0 bases and J by 5 bases, and 15 bases separated the two germline ends. The germline CDR1 and CDR2 sequences are SGHDT and YYEEEE. CDR3 length: 15 amino acids. Here the CDR3 reads CASSLVGIGSDEQYF. For the CDR3, the DNA is TGTGCCAGCAGCTTGGTCGGGATCGGCTCGGACGAGCAGTACTTC.